Each of the 17 T cell receptor beta chains below was sequenced from the same sample in a study of OX40 agonist ivuxolimab in advanced cancers. The table came from immunoSEQ multiplex PCR; TCRdb's copy has only in-frame clones and leaves some out. This sample carries tens of thousands of clones, around 89% of them seen once, and the ten largest clones take 25% to 40%. Sequencing used CD4+ or CD8+ T cells sorted from blood, obtained in a trial of the OX40 agonist ivuxolimab. Source of these receptors: an adult with an advanced solid tumor such as melanoma, head and neck, liver or kidney cancer.

This chain uses TRBV7-6 with TRBJ2-5; D not certain. Per the germline V gene, CDR1 is SGHVS and CDR2 is FNYEAQ. Trimming removed 2 bases at V and 1 base at J, with 5 bases between. The length of the CDR3 is 13 residues. The CDR3 nucleotides read TGTGCCAGCAGCTTACACAGCCAAGAGACCCAGTACTTC. Residues: CASSLHSQETQYF.

The rearrangement uses TRBV5-4 and TRBJ2-5; maybe TRBD2 (6 bases). The J call may be in error: the DNA end matches TRBJ2-7 better. The germline V gene has CDR1 SGHNT and CDR2 YYREEE (reference sequence). The CDR3 contains 14 residues. Here the CDR3 reads CASANGYGSHEQYF. The CDR3 DNA follows: TGTGCCAGCGCTAATGGTTACGGGAGCCACGAGCAGTACTTC.

CDR3 in amino acids: CASSSSANVLTF. As DNA, the CDR3 is TGTGCCAGCAGTTCCTCGGCCAACGTCCTGACTTTC. The chain employs TRBV27 and TRBJ2-6, with D unclear. The CDR3 totals 12 residues. Germline V gene sequence: CDR1 MNHEY, CDR2 SMNVEV (reference sequence). Trimming took 4 bases from V and 6 from J, leaving 4 bases between them.

The V and J genes are TRBV7-2 and TRBJ2-7, with 7 bases identical to TRBD1. Germline loops: CDR1 SGHTA, CDR2 FQGNSA. The V gene end was trimmed by 4 bases and the J gene end by 4 bases; junction bases not matched to a gene: 10. The CDR3 extends over 15 amino acids. The CDR3 protein is CASSSQWTGSYEQYF. The CDR3 coding sequence is TGTGCCAGCAGCTCCCAGTGGACAGGATCTTACGAGCAGTACTTC. Complete variable domain (other parts from reference TRBV7-2 and TRBJ2-7): GAGVSQSPSNKVTEKGKDVELRCDPISGHTALYWYRQSLGQGLEFLIYFQGNSAPDKSGLPSDRFSAERTGGSVSTLTIQRTQQEDSAVYLCASSSQWTGSYEQYFGPGTRLTVT.

The V and J genes are TRBV11-3 and TRBJ2-1; tentative D call: TRBD1 (5 bases). Deletions cut 0 bases from V and 7 bases from J, with 7 bases between. The CDR3 sequence is 13 residues long. Germline loops: CDR1 SGHNT, CDR2 YENEEA. In DNA form, the CDR3 reads TGTGCCAGCAGCTTAGACAGGGATAATGAGCAGTTCTTC. It specifies CASSLDRDNEQFF.

Only one count was recorded for this clone. V gene TRBV7-9 combines with J gene TRBJ1-2; D possibly corresponds to TRBD1 (5 bases). This CDR3 region has 14 residues. Trimming shortened V by 5 bases and J by 8 bases, and 18 bases separated the two germline ends. CDR1 and CDR2 from the germline V gene are SEHNR and FQNEAQ (reference sequence). Written as DNA, the CDR3 is TGTGCCAGCAGCCAAACAGGCGTTGAGGAGGGCTACACCTTC. Its translation is CASSQTGVEEGYTF.

This chain links TRBV19 with TRBJ2-5; the match to TRBD1 covers 7 bases. TRBJ2-7 explains the end of the DNA better; the J call may be wrong. Germline V gives CDR1 LNHDA, CDR2 SQIVND (reference sequence). The CDR3 totals 14 residues. The CDR3 DNA sequence: TGTGCCAGTAGTTTCGGACAGGCGTCCTACGAGCAGTACTTC. Amino acids: CASSFGQASYEQYF.

The chain joins TRBV30 to TRBJ2-3, with TRBD2 matching 7 bases. Looked up from germline, CDR1 is GTSNPN and CDR2 is SVGIG (reference sequence). The CDR3 runs 16 residues. The trim removed 1 base at V and 3 bases at J, leaving 10 bases unmatched. CDR3 amino acids: CAWSDGLGRKTDTQYF. The CDR3 region has the DNA TGTGCCTGGAGTGACGGGCTCGGGAGGAAGACAGATACGCAGTATTTT. The complete variable domain, with remaining parts taken from reference TRBV30 and TRBJ2-3, reads SQTIHQWPATLVQPVGSPLSLECTVEGTSNPNLYWYRQAAGRGLQLLFYSVGIGQISSEVPQNLSASRPQDRQFILSSKKLLLSDSGFYLCAWSDGLGRKTDTQYFGPGTRLTVL.

The V and J genes are TRBV27 and TRBJ2-3; 8 bases match TRBD1. Germline CDR1 MNHEY, CDR2 SMNVEV (reference sequence). CDR3 length equals 15 residues. The V gene end was trimmed by 7 bases and the J gene end by 2 bases; junction bases not matched to a gene: 8. The CDR3 here is CASNRGQAFTDTQYF. The DNA for the CDR3 is TGTGCCAGCAACCGGGGACAGGCCTTCACAGATACGCAGTATTTT.

This chain joins TRBV23-1 and TRBJ2-7, with D perhaps TRBD1 (5 bases). TRBV23-1 is noted as an ORF with a role that remains uncertain. This CDR3 contains 13 residues. V was shortened by 7 bases and J by 5 bases, with 15 bases between the two germline ends. The CDR3 DNA follows: TGCGCCAGCAAAGGGGTCTGGGGCCACGAGCAGTACTTC. Encoded protein: CASKGVWGHEQYF.

This chain joins TRBV19 and TRBJ2-7, with D possibly matching TRBD1 (5 bases). Germline-derived CDR1 and CDR2 are LNHDA and SQIVND (reference sequence). The CDR3 spans 15 residues. V was shortened by 3 bases and J by 0 bases, with 12 bases between the two germline ends. CDR3 nucleotides: TGTGCCAGTAGTATTACAGGTTCATCCTCCTACGAGCAGTACTTC. It specifies CASSITGSSSYEQYF.

This sequence joins TRBV10-3 and TRBJ2-2, with TRBD2 matching over 7 bases. The V gene end was trimmed by 2 bases and the J gene end by 4 bases; junction bases not matched to a gene: 7. This CDR3 spans 16 amino acids. Germline lookup yields CDR1 ENHRY and CDR2 SYGVKD. The CDR3 reads CAISEGEGPGTGELFF. DNA for the CDR3: TGTGCCATCAGTGAGGGGGAGGGGCCTGGCACCGGGGAGCTGTTTTTT.

The rearrangement uses TRBV29-1 and TRBJ2-3; 11 bases agree with TRBD2. V trimming: 5 bases; J trimming: 1 base; junction bases outside the gene matches: 20. The CDR3 runs to 20 residues. Germline V gene data show CDR1 as SQVTM and CDR2 as ANQGSEA. CDR3 region: CSVLLGYAASGGRGTDTQYF. CDR3 DNA: TGCAGCGTTTTATTGGGTTATGCGGCTAGCGGGGGGCGAGGCACAGATACGCAGTATTTT.

The table lists this clone with a count of one. V gene TRBV27 combines with J gene TRBJ2-7, with D hard to call. V was shortened by 6 bases and J by 5 bases, with 2 bases between the two germline ends. CDR1 is MNHEY and CDR2 is SMNVEV in the germline V gene (reference sequence). The length of the CDR3 is 9 residues. The DNA for the CDR3 is TGTGCCAGCAGAGACGAGCAGTACTTC. It specifies CASRDEQYF.

The V call is TRBV11-2, the J call TRBJ1-5, with a tentative D call TRBD1 (6 bases). The CDR3 covers 14 residues. V gave up 3 bases and J gave up 3 bases, with 9 bases separating them. CDR1 and CDR2 (germline): SGHAT, FQNNGV. In DNA, the CDR3 is TGTGCCAGCAGCTTTACAGGGAACAATCAGCCCCAGCATTTT. Its protein product is CASSFTGNNQPQHF.

The chain links TRBV5-1 to TRBJ1-5; 8 bases fit TRBD1. The V segment lost 4 bases and the J segment 8 bases; nucleotides outside the gene matches: 8. This CDR3 has 14 amino acids. The germline CDR1 and CDR2 sequences are SGHRS and YFSETQ. The CDR3 DNA reads as TGCGCCAGCAGCGCAGGACAGGGAATGGAGCCCCAGCATTTT. It yields the protein CASSAGQGMEPQHF.

V usage is TRBV30 and J usage is TRBJ2-3; D gene ambiguous. V was cut by 1 base and J by 4 bases, with 9 bases left in between. Germline assignment: CDR1 GTSNPN and CDR2 SVGIG (reference sequence). CDR3 size: 13 residues. As DNA, the CDR3 is TGTGCCTGGAGTGCCTTGGTTGCAGATACGCAGTATTTT. Protein product: CAWSALVADTQYF.